This is a list of T cell receptor beta chains from one sample in a study of CD8+CD57+ T cells in acquired aplastic anemia. MiXCR, applied by TCRdb to the reads, yields one record per CDR3 protein. The sample consists of around 200,000 distinct CDR3 sequences, roughly 50% of them appearing once. Sequencing used sorted CD4+, CD8+, or CD8+CD57+ T cells (not recorded which) from PBMCs. Receptors originate from a human donor with aplastic anemia. Each CDR3 is given with its conserved first and last residue. The D gene is left open where the match is weak. Size is stated for part of the rows, as once, few or many counts, or as a class when the clone is expanded.

v_call: TRBV6-5
cdr3_length: 16
d_call: TRBD1
j_call: TRBJ2-7
clone_size: many
cdr3_aa: CASSYKGGTGVGEQYF
cdr3_nt: TGTGCCAGCAGTTACAAAGGGGGGACAGGGGTCGGCGAGCAGTACTTC

v_call: TRBV9
cdr3_length: 12
d_call: NA
j_call: TRBJ2-7
clone_size: NA
cdr3_aa: CASSGVGYEQYF
cdr3_nt: TGTGCCAGCAGCGGCGTAGGCTACGAGCAGTACTTC

v_call: TRBV15
cdr3_length: 13
d_call: NA
j_call: TRBJ2-5
clone_size: few
cdr3_aa: CATTVRYQETQYF
cdr3_nt: TGTGCCACTACCGTGAGGTACCAAGAGACCCAGTACTTC

v_call: TRBV24-1
cdr3_length: 13
d_call: NA
j_call: TRBJ2-3
clone_size: NA
cdr3_aa: CASTGTLTDTQYF
cdr3_nt: TGTGCCAGCACAGGGACCCTCACAGATACGCAGTATTTT

v_call: TRBV9
cdr3_length: 19
d_call: TRBD2
j_call: TRBJ2-1
clone_size: many
cdr3_aa: CASSVEDSGGRYSINEQFF
cdr3_nt: TGTGCCAGCAGCGTAGAGGATAGCGGGGGGCGATACTCTATCAATGAGCAGTTCTTC

v_call: TRBV19
cdr3_length: 14
d_call: TRBD1
j_call: TRBJ1-2
clone_size: many
cdr3_aa: CASSGDRDNYGYTF
cdr3_nt: TGTGCCAGTAGTGGCGACAGGGATAACTATGGCTACACCTTC

v_call: TRBV7-8
cdr3_length: 13
d_call: NA
j_call: TRBJ2-3
clone_size: NA
cdr3_aa: CASSSQIADTQYF
cdr3_nt: TGTGCCAGCAGCTCCCAAATTGCAGATACGCAGTATTTT

v_call: TRBV3-1
cdr3_length: 15
d_call: TRBD1
j_call: TRBJ2-2
clone_size: NA
cdr3_aa: CASSPGTGVTGELFF
cdr3_nt: TGTGCCAGCAGCCCCGGGACAGGGGTCACCGGGGAGCTGTTTTTT

v_call: TRBV29-1
cdr3_length: 14
d_call: TRBD2
j_call: TRBJ2-3
clone_size: NA
cdr3_aa: CSVALAGSTDTQYF
cdr3_nt: TGCAGCGTTGCACTAGCGGGGAGCACAGATACGCAGTATTTT

v_call: TRBV13
cdr3_length: 12
d_call: NA
j_call: TRBJ2-3
clone_size: many
cdr3_aa: CASSLRTDTQYF
cdr3_nt: TGTGCCAGCAGCTTACGCACAGATACGCAGTATTTT

v_call: TRBV2
cdr3_length: 13
d_call: NA
j_call: TRBJ1-2
clone_size: NA
cdr3_aa: CASSELWTYGYTF
cdr3_nt: TGTGCCAGCAGTGAACTCTGGACTTATGGCTACACCTTC

v_call: TRBV3-1
cdr3_length: 15
d_call: NA
j_call: TRBJ2-3
clone_size: many
cdr3_aa: CASSLGGGAHDTQYF
cdr3_nt: TGTGCCAGCAGCCTCGGAGGGGGCGCGCACGATACGCAGTATTTT

v_call: TRBV3-1
cdr3_length: 14
d_call: NA
j_call: TRBJ2-7
clone_size: few
cdr3_aa: CASSQSLLSYEQYF
cdr3_nt: TGTGCCAGCAGCCAGAGTTTACTTTCCTACGAGCAGTACTTC

v_call: TRBV15
cdr3_length: 14
d_call: NA
j_call: TRBJ2-1
clone_size: few
cdr3_aa: CATSAWTEYNEQFF
cdr3_nt: TGTGCCACCAGCGCATGGACGGAGTACAATGAGCAGTTCTTC

v_call: TRBV10-3
cdr3_length: 16
d_call: TRBD2
j_call: TRBJ2-3
clone_size: NA
cdr3_aa: CASSDSPSGSTDTQYF
cdr3_nt: TGTGCCAGCAGTGACTCGCCTAGCGGGAGCACAGATACGCAGTATTTT

v_call: TRBV15
cdr3_length: 15
d_call: TRBD1
j_call: TRBJ1-3
clone_size: NA
cdr3_aa: CATSIQGAILNTIYF
cdr3_nt: TGTGCCACCAGCATACAGGGGGCAATTTTAAACACCATATATTTT

v_call: TRBV7-9
cdr3_length: 15
d_call: NA
j_call: TRBJ2-1
clone_size: NA
cdr3_aa: CASSLQGSSYNEQFF
cdr3_nt: TGTGCCAGCAGCTTACAGGGCAGCTCCTACAATGAGCAGTTCTTC

v_call: TRBV2
cdr3_length: 12
d_call: TRBD2
j_call: TRBJ2-7
clone_size: few
cdr3_aa: CASNGGAYEQYF
cdr3_nt: TGTGCCTCCAACGGGGGGGCCTACGAGCAGTACTTC

v_call: TRBV27
cdr3_length: 18
d_call: TRBD1
j_call: TRBJ2-1
clone_size: NA
cdr3_aa: CASSLFPLRQGDTYEQFF
cdr3_nt: TGTGCCAGCAGTTTATTCCCCCTGCGGCAGGGGGATACGTATGAGCAGTTCTTC

v_call: TRBV6-1
cdr3_length: 16
d_call: TRBD2
j_call: TRBJ2-3
clone_size: NA
cdr3_aa: CASSRTSGGERDTQYF
cdr3_nt: TGTGCCAGCAGTCGGACTAGCGGGGGGGAGAGGGATACGCAGTATTTT

v_call: TRBV5-4
cdr3_length: 15
d_call: NA
j_call: TRBJ2-5
clone_size: NA
cdr3_aa: CASSTGKGRQETQYF
cdr3_nt: TGTGCCAGCAGCACTGGGAAGGGCAGGCAAGAGACCCAGTACTTC

v_call: TRBV15
cdr3_length: 15
d_call: TRBD1
j_call: TRBJ1-2
clone_size: few
cdr3_aa: CATSLETGSNYGYTF
cdr3_nt: TGTGCCACCAGCCTTGAGACAGGGAGCAACTATGGCTACACCTTC

v_call: TRBV7-9
cdr3_length: 13
d_call: NA
j_call: TRBJ2-7
clone_size: NA
cdr3_aa: CASSLALGSEQYF
cdr3_nt: TGTGCCAGCAGCTTAGCGCTGGGATCCGAGCAGTACTTC

v_call: TRBV18
cdr3_length: 13
d_call: NA
j_call: TRBJ1-5
clone_size: NA
cdr3_aa: CASSPATSDPQHF
cdr3_nt: TGTGCCAGCTCACCTGCAACCTCGGATCCCCAGCATTTT

v_call: TRBV5-1
cdr3_length: 18
d_call: NA
j_call: TRBJ2-6
clone_size: many
cdr3_aa: CASSLRPAGVSGANVLTF
cdr3_nt: TGCGCCAGCAGCTTGAGGCCGGCAGGCGTCTCTGGGGCCAACGTCCTGACTTTC

v_call: TRBV4-1
cdr3_length: 17
d_call: NA
j_call: TRBJ2-4
clone_size: few
cdr3_aa: CASSPGRGFGSKNIQYF
cdr3_nt: TGCGCCAGCAGCCCCGGCCGAGGGTTCGGTTCCAAAAACATTCAGTACTTC

v_call: TRBV12-3/TRBV12-4
cdr3_length: 13
d_call: NA
j_call: TRBJ1-1
clone_size: NA
cdr3_aa: CASRNYPSTEAFF
cdr3_nt: TGTGCCAGCAGAAACTACCCGAGCACTGAAGCTTTCTTT

v_call: TRBV4-2
cdr3_length: 16
d_call: NA
j_call: TRBJ1-5
clone_size: NA
cdr3_aa: CASSQAAGRSNQPQHF
cdr3_nt: TGTGCCAGCAGCCAAGCGGCGGGGAGAAGCAATCAGCCCCAGCATTTT

v_call: TRBV5-1
cdr3_length: 14
d_call: TRBD2
j_call: TRBJ2-5
clone_size: NA
cdr3_aa: CASSVSGYQETQYF
cdr3_nt: TGCGCCAGCAGCGTTAGCGGGTATCAAGAGACCCAGTACTTC

v_call: TRBV27
cdr3_length: 16
d_call: NA
j_call: TRBJ1-3
clone_size: NA
cdr3_aa: CASSFGRPNSGNTIYF
cdr3_nt: TGTGCCAGCAGTTTCGGCAGGCCGAACTCTGGAAACACCATATATTTT

v_call: TRBV24-1
cdr3_length: 14
d_call: NA
j_call: TRBJ1-3
clone_size: many
cdr3_aa: CATSGRDSGNTIYF
cdr3_nt: TGTGCCACCAGTGGCCGGGACTCTGGAAACACCATATATTTT

v_call: TRBV7-8
cdr3_length: 14
d_call: NA
j_call: TRBJ2-5
clone_size: NA
cdr3_aa: CASSLGGPQETQYF
cdr3_nt: TGTGCCAGCAGCTTAGGGGGACCTCAAGAGACCCAGTACTTC

v_call: TRBV9
cdr3_length: 13
d_call: TRBD1
j_call: TRBJ1-1
clone_size: many
cdr3_aa: CASSPRGWTEAFF
cdr3_nt: TGTGCCAGCAGCCCCAGGGGGTGGACTGAAGCTTTCTTT

v_call: TRBV6-4
cdr3_length: 13
d_call: NA
j_call: TRBJ1-1
clone_size: NA
cdr3_aa: CASSEQANTEALF
cdr3_nt: TGTGCCAGCAGCGAACAGGCGAACACTGAAGCTCTCTTT

v_call: TRBV7-3
cdr3_length: 15
d_call: TRBD1
j_call: TRBJ1-3
clone_size: many
cdr3_aa: CASSLDRGPGNTIYF
cdr3_nt: TGTGCCAGCAGCCTCGACAGGGGACCTGGAAACACCATATATTTT

v_call: TRBV5-1
cdr3_length: 14
d_call: NA
j_call: TRBJ2-7
clone_size: many
cdr3_aa: CASSLSAQGYEQYF
cdr3_nt: TGCGCCAGCAGCTTGTCGGCCCAGGGCTACGAGCAGTACTTC

v_call: TRBV20-1
cdr3_length: 11
d_call: NA
j_call: TRBJ2-7
clone_size: NA
cdr3_aa: CSATGTYEQYF
cdr3_nt: TGCAGTGCTACAGGTACCTACGAGCAGTACTTC

v_call: TRBV19
cdr3_length: 14
d_call: TRBD1
j_call: TRBJ1-4
clone_size: once
cdr3_aa: CASSTWTGQAKLFF
cdr3_nt: TGTGCCAGTAGTACCTGGACAGGACAGGCAAAACTGTTTTTT

v_call: TRBV7-2
cdr3_length: 16
d_call: NA
j_call: TRBJ2-3
clone_size: many
cdr3_aa: CASSLGKGNSADTQYF
cdr3_nt: TGTGCCAGCAGCTTAGGGAAGGGCAACTCCGCAGATACGCAGTATTTT

v_call: TRBV18
cdr3_length: 16
d_call: NA
j_call: TRBJ1-6
clone_size: NA
cdr3_aa: CASSPWMGTDNSPLHF
cdr3_nt: TGTGCCAGCTCACCGTGGATGGGGACCGATAATTCACCCCTCCACTTT

v_call: TRBV10-3
cdr3_length: 14
d_call: TRBD1
j_call: TRBJ1-2
clone_size: few
cdr3_aa: CAISESQGADGYTF
cdr3_nt: TGTGCCATCAGTGAGTCGCAGGGGGCGGACGGCTACACCTTC

v_call: TRBV5-1
cdr3_length: 14
d_call: TRBD1
j_call: TRBJ2-7
clone_size: NA
cdr3_aa: CASSLDYRGPEQYF
cdr3_nt: TGCGCCAGCAGCTTGGATTACAGGGGGCCCGAGCAGTACTTC

v_call: TRBV6-2/TRBV6-3
cdr3_length: 17
d_call: NA
j_call: TRBJ2-1
clone_size: many
cdr3_aa: CASSYPSASAQYNEQFF
cdr3_nt: TGTGCCAGCAGTTATCCCTCTGCTAGCGCCCAGTACAATGAGCAGTTCTTC

v_call: TRBV12-3/TRBV12-4
cdr3_length: 14
d_call: NA
j_call: TRBJ1-2
clone_size: NA
cdr3_aa: CASSFNSPESGYTF
cdr3_nt: TGTGCCAGCAGTTTTAACAGCCCAGAAAGTGGCTACACCTTC

v_call: TRBV2
cdr3_length: 13
d_call: TRBD2
j_call: TRBJ2-3
clone_size: NA
cdr3_aa: CASSYGGADTQYF
cdr3_nt: TGTGCCAGCAGTTACGGGGGGGCCGATACGCAGTATTTT

v_call: TRBV6-5
cdr3_length: 14
d_call: NA
j_call: TRBJ1-1
clone_size: many
cdr3_aa: CASSYTGGGTEAFF
cdr3_nt: TGTGCCAGCAGTTACACGGGGGGAGGCACTGAAGCTTTCTTT

v_call: TRBV5-4
cdr3_length: 12
d_call: NA
j_call: TRBJ2-1
clone_size: NA
cdr3_aa: CASSLGNDEQFF
cdr3_nt: TGTGCCAGCAGCCTCGGGAACGATGAGCAGTTCTTC

v_call: TRBV29-1
cdr3_length: 12
d_call: TRBD1
j_call: TRBJ1-4
clone_size: NA
cdr3_aa: CSVGQTNEKLFF
cdr3_nt: TGCAGCGTGGGACAGACCAATGAAAAACTGTTTTTT

v_call: TRBV15
cdr3_length: 16
d_call: TRBD2
j_call: TRBJ2-3
clone_size: many
cdr3_aa: CATSREARGGTDTQYF
cdr3_nt: TGTGCCACCAGCAGAGAGGCGCGGGGGGGCACAGATACGCAGTATTTT